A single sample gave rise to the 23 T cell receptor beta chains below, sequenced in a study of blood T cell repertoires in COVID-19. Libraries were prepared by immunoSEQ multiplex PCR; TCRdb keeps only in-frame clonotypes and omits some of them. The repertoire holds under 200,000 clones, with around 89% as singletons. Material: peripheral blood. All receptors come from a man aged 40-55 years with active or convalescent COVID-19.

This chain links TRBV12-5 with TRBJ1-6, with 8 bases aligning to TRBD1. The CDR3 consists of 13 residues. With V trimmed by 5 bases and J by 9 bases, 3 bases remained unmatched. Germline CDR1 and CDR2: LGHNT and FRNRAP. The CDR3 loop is CASGTGQGSPLHF. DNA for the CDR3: TGTGCTAGTGGTACCGGACAGGGTTCACCCCTCCACTTT.

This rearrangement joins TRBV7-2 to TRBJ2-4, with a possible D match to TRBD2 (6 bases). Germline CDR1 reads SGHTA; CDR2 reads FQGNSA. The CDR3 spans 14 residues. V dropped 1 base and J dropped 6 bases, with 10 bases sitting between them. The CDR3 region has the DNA TGTGCCAGCAGCTTAGTTGGGACTTTAAACATTCAGTACTTC. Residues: CASSLVGTLNIQYF.

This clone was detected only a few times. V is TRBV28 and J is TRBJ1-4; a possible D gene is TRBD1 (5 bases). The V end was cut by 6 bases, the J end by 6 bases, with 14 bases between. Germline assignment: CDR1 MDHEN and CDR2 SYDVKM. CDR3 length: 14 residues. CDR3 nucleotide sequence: TGTGCCAGCAGCCAACCCCGGGGGGATGAAAAACTGTTTTTT. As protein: CASSQPRGDEKLFF.

This chain's CDR3 is CASSADIGLPSGYTF. The DNA of the CDR3 is TGTGCCAGCAGCGCGGACATCGGGCTACCTTCTGGCTACACCTTC. The chain links TRBV11-2 to TRBJ1-2, with D possibly matching TRBD1 (5 bases). The CDR3 runs 15 residues. Germline V gene data show CDR1 as SGHAT and CDR2 as FQNNGV. V gave up 5 bases and J gave up 7 bases, with 20 bases separating them.

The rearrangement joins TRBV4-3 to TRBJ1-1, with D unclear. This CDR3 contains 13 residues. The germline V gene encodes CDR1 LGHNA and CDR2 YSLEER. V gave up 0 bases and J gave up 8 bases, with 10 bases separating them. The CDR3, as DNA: TGCGCCAGCAGCCAAGAAAACCCCCGGGAAGCTTTCTTT. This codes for CASSQENPREAFF.

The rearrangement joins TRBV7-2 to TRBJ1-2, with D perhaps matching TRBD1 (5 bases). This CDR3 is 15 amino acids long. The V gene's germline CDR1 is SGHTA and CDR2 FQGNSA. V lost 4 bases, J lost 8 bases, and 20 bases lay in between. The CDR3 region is CASSSDGTHYVGYTF. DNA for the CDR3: TGTGCCAGCAGCTCCGACGGGACTCACTATGTCGGCTACACCTTC.

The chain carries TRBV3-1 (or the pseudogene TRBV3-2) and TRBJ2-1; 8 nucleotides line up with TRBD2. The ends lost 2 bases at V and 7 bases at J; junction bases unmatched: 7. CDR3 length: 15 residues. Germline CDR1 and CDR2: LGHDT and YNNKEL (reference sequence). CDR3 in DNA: TGTGCCAGCAGCCAACTCAACGGGGGGGCGAATGAGCAGTTCTTC. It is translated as CASSQLNGGANEQFF.

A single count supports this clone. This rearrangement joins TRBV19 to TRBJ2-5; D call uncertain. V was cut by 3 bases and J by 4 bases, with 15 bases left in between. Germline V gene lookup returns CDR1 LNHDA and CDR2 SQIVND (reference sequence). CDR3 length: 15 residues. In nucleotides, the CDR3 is TGTGCCAGTAGTATGACGGCAGCAGCTAGAGAGACCCAGTACTTC. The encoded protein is CASSMTAAARETQYF.

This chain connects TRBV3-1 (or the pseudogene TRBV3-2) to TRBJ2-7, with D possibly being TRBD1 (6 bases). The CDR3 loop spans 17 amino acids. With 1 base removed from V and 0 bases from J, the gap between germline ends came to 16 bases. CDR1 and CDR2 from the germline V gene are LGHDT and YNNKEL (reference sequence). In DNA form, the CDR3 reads TGTGCCAGCAGCCAAGGGAGTCAAGGACAGAGCTCCTACGAGCAGTACTTC. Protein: CASSQGSQGQSSYEQYF.

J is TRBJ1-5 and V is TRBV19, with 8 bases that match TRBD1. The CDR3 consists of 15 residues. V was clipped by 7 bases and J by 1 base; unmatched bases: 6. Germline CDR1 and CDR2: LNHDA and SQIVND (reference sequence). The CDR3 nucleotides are TGTGCCAGTAACCTTGACAGGGGAAGCAATCAGCCCCAGCATTTT. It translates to CASNLDRGSNQPQHF.

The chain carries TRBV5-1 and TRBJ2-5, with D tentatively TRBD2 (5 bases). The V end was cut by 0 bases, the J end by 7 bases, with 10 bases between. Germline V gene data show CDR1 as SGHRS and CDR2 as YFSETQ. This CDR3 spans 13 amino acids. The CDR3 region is CASSLEIEGTQYF. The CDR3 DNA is TGCGCCAGCAGCTTGGAGATCGAGGGGACCCAGTACTTC.

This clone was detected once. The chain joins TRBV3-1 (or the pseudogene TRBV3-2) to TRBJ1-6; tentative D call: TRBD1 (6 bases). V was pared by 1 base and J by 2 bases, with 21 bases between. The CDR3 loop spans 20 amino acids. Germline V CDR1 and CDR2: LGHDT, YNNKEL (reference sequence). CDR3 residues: CASSQVFGPGGAPYNSPLHF. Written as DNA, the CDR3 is TGTGCCAGCAGCCAAGTTTTCGGACCGGGGGGCGCGCCCTATAATTCACCCCTCCACTTT.

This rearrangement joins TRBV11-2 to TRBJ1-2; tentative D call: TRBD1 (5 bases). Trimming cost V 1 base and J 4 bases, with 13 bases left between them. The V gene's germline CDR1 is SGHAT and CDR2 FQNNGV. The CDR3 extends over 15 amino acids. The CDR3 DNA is TGTGCCAGCAGCTTAGGGGGCGGGATAGGCTATGGCTACACCTTC. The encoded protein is CASSLGGGIGYGYTF.

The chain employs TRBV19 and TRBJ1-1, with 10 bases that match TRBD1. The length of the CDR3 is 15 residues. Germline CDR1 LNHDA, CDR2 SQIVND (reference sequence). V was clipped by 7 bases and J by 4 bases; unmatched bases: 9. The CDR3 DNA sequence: TGTGCCAGTACGACTGGGACAGGGGTATTCACTGAAGCTTTCTTT. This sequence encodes CASTTGTGVFTEAFF.

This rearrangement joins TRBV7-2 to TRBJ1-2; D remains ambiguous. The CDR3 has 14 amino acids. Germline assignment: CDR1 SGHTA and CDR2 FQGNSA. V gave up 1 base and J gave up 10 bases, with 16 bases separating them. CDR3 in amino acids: CASSLDDTTFHYTF. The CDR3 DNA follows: TGTGCCAGCAGCTTAGACGACACCACATTCCACTACACCTTC.

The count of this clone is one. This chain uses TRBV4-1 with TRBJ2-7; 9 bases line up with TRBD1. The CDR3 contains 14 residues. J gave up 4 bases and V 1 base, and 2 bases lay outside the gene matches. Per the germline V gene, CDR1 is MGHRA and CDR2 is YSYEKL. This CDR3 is CASSQGDREYEQYF. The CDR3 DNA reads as TGCGCCAGCAGCCAAGGGGACAGGGAGTACGAGCAGTACTTC.

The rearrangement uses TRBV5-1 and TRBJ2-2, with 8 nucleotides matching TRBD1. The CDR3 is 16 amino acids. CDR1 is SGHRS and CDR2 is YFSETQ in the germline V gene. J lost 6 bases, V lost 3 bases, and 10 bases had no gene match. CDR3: CASSSGRQGRAGELFF. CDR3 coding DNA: TGCGCCAGCAGCTCCGGAAGACAGGGGCGTGCCGGGGAGCTGTTTTTT.

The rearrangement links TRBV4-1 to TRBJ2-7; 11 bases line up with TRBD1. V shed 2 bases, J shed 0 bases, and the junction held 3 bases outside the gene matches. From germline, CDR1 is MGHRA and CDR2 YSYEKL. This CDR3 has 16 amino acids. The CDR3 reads CASSQTDRGLSYEQYF. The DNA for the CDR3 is TGCGCCAGCAGCCAAACGGACAGGGGGCTCTCCTACGAGCAGTACTTC.

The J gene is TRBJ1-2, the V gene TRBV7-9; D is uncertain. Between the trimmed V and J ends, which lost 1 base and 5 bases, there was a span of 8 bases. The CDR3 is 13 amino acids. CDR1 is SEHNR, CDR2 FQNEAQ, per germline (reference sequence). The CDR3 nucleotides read TGTGCCAGCAGCTTAGTTGCGTATTATGGCTACACCTTC. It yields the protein CASSLVAYYGYTF. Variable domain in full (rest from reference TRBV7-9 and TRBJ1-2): DTGVSQNPRHKITKRGQNVTFRCDPISEHNRLYWYRQTLGQGPEFLTYFQNEAQLEKSRLLSDRFSAERPKGSFSTLEIQRTEQGDSAMYLCASSLVAYYGYTFGSGTRLTVV.

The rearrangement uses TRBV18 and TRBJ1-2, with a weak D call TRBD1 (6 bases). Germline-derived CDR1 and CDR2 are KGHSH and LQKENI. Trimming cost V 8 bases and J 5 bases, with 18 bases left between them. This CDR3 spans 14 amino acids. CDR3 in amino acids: CASTTRPRGYGYTF. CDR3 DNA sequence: TGTGCCAGCACGACTCGACCCAGGGGATATGGCTACACCTTC.

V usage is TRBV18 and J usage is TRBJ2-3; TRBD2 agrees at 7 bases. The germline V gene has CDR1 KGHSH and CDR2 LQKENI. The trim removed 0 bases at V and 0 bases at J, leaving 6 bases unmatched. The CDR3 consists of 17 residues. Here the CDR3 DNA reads TGTGCCAGCTCACCACCGGGCAAGCGGGGTAGCACAGATACGCAGTATTTT. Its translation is CASSPPGKRGSTDTQYF.

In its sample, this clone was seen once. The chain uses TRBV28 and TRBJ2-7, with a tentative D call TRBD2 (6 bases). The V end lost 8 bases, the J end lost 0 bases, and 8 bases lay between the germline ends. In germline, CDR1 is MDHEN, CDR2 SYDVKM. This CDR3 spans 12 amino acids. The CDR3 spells CASGGTSYEQYF. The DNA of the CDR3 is TGTGCCAGCGGGGGGACCTCCTACGAGCAGTACTTC.

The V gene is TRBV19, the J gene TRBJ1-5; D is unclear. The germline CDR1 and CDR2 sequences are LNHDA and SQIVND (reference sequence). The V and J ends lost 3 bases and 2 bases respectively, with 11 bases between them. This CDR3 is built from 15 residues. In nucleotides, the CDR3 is TGTGCCAGTAGTATCGGAACCCGGGGCAATCAGCCCCAGCATTTT. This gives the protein CASSIGTRGNQPQHF.